This T cell receptor beta chain was sequenced in a study of cytomegalovirus exposure and HLA in healthy donors (dated 2017 in TCRdb). At the level of the whole study: An earlier analysis of 587 of the donors reported roughly 300 Gb of sequence data and around 110 million unique TCR beta sequences obtained from 150 million to 200 million T cells. Around 320 gigabases of sequencing data and 70 million to 85 million unique TCR sequences were included in an early release covering roughly 600 HLA-typed donors. Among the roughly 400 genotyped donors, roughly 80% belonged to the genetic ancestry cluster associated with self-reported Caucasian donors. The study was designed to test whether signatures of past pathogen exposure could be identified by cataloging public T cell receptors. The T cell repertoires of 550 to 850 subjects were profiled by immunosequencing and related to cytomegalovirus serostatus. Besides the first cohort of around 700 subjects, a separate validation cohort made up of 90 to 150 different subjects was used. To predict cytomegalovirus infection status, the study combined high-throughput TCR immunosequencing, statistical association of individual TCRs with disease status, and machine learning. In a later analysis, previously published TCR beta repertoires from 670 or so donors were re-analyzed and high-resolution HLA genotyping was added so that TCR occurrence patterns could be studied. The later analysis used no new phenotypic data to find candidate immune exposures, relying instead on TCR beta sequences and their occurrence across donors. An earlier analysis of approximately 580 of the donors used high-throughput TCR beta sequencing to judge whether each TCR beta V gene segment behaved as functional or pseudogenic. Donor age, sex, ethnicity and CMV serostatus were collected together with the repertoire data. In a later genetic analysis, genome-wide SNP genotypes for about three fifths of the roughly 670 donors were used, and that subset was treated as a discovery cohort. All discovery cohort repertoires had been generated on a single sequencing platform. Class I and class II HLA loci were covered by the typing at four-digit resolution. Typing coverage varied by locus: about 629-630 donors for A, B, C, DRB1 and DQB1; approximately 560 for DQA1; 600 to 610 for DPA1; more than 450 for DPB1. Roughly 5 DR-DQ haplotypes were handled as single units for association and clustering, since linkage in the cohort was strong. Among roughly 400 genotyped donors of the cohort, an average of approximately 240,000 unique TCR beta nucleotide sequences was sequenced per donor, of which 15% to 20% were non-productive.

Ends trimmed: V by 0 bases, J by 7 bases; bases unmatched to a gene: 4. Looking up the germline V gene yields CDR1 MGHRA and CDR2 YSYEKL. CDR3 length: 16 amino acids, cysteine to phenylalanine. Kept here is only the CDR3 DNA, which spans 48 bases and is read in frame from base 1. Points the paper makes about the study in general: The cohort was sequenced for TCR beta chains only, and without alpha or paired-chain data the features that could be detected were limited. A group of highly shared sequence variants was considered likely to be a technical artifact of the sequencing pipeline. A further reported finding was that TCR beta sequences accurately predicted the HLA-A and HLA-B alleles for most subjects in the first cohort. CMV serostatus was the only immune exposure information available for the cohort. In a later analysis, the rate of TCR association differed among HLA loci, with DRB1 alleles having the most associated TCRs and HLA-C alleles having the fewest. The authors suggested that the approach could potentially be extended to other disease states and immunological phenotypes. In vitro tests confirmed that a few of the cytomegalovirus-associated TCR beta chains recognize cytomegalovirus antigens. In a later genetic analysis, a missense DCLRE1C variant was associated with V-gene and J-gene trimming of TCR beta chains, and the association was replicated in an independent cohort. Compared with the approximately 670-donor mean, donors in an Asian-associated ancestry cluster had fewer N-insertions in productive TCRs, according to a later genetic analysis. Because some donors lacked HLA typing at each locus, the association tests relied only on the typed subset. The classifier was reported to diagnose cytomegalovirus status with high specificity and sensitivity in both the original cohort and the validation cohort. Roughly uniform sequencing depth across donors was assumed in presence/absence analyses, although this assumption may not hold. According to a later analysis, most CMV-associated TCR beta chains appeared to be HLA-restricted, and the HLA associations seemed to be driven largely by CMV exposure. Because counts were too low, fewer than 20 rarely observed V segments, including chromosome 9 orphons, were excluded from the earlier analysis of 500 to 700 of the donors. At a false discovery rate of 0.05, a later analysis linked roughly 17,000 TCR beta sequences to specific HLA alleles. Several of the top co-occurrence clusters appeared to be linked to parvovirus B19, influenza, CMV and Epstein-Barr virus, according to a later analysis. Broadly in line with IMGT annotations, most TCR beta V segments showed up in productive rearrangements about 87% or about 30% of the time in an earlier analysis of 450 to 600 of the donors. Assigning TCR associations to individual alleles was difficult when HLA alleles, especially DR and DQ, strongly co-occurred. Compared with equally common non-associated chains, HLA-associated TCR beta chains in a later analysis were more clonally expanded and had lower generation probabilities. Across donors, most TCR sequences were observed very rarely, whereas some public TCRs were present in many individuals. The 87-base-pair reads could not distinguish some IMGT-functional V segments, including TRBV6-2 and TRBV6-3, so those segments were excluded. Linkage disequilibrium might explain the correlated functional status among segregating V segments, but an unknown experimental factor could not be ruled out. A total of 164 TCR beta chains were listed by the study as associated with cytomegalovirus.

On this clone itself: The clone's antigen remains unknown. No base qualities exist here, and no much larger clone lies one base off it.

The protocol used for the library was the immunoSEQ multiplex PCR assay. For the multiplex PCR, a mixture combining 60 forward primers for TCR Vbeta segments and 13 reverse primers for TCR Jbeta segments was used. The CDR3 region of rearranged TCR beta genes was amplified from genomic DNA by a multiplex PCR assay. Amplified TCR beta libraries were sequenced as 87-base-pair reads on the Illumina HiSeq System. In the paper's pipeline: Across the 500 to 850 repertoires, a later analysis counted tens of millions of unique TCR beta chains, roughly 11 million of which were shared by at least two donors. Raw reads were error-corrected and collapsed into unique sequences by a nearest-neighbor algorithm in which closely related sequences were merged to remove PCR and sequencing errors. V, D and J gene segments were assigned by aligning CDR3 sequences to IMGT reference sequences. Each retained sequence needed at least a six-nucleotide match to both a V gene segment and a J gene segment. A rearrangement counted as productive if the CDR3 had no stop codons and remained in frame with V and J, and every other rearrangement counted as non-productive. CDR3 was defined by IMGT convention, running from the second conserved V-encoded cysteine to the conserved J-encoded phenylalanine. The earlier analysis of 587 of the donors excluded sequences that lacked an unambiguous match to a single V gene segment. In an earlier analysis of approximately 610 of the donors, V segments were called functional above 56.7% productive rearrangements and were called segregating when the between-donor standard deviation exceeded 5%. A statistical classification framework was built to diagnose cytomegalovirus status from the catalog of TCR beta chain sequences. V and J gene assignment, in a later analysis, came from comparing TCR nucleotide sequences with IMGT/GENE-DB human TR gene sequences. Using the TCRdist pipeline, a later analysis assigned CDR3 sequences along with most-parsimonious VDJ recombination scenarios. In a later analysis, every TCR beta chain was defined by the combination of its CDR3 amino acid sequence and its V-gene family, and reads without a unique V-gene family were dropped. In a later analysis, approximately 640 highly shared, low-generation-probability nucleotide sequences were removed to address suspected cross-contamination and a sequencing artifact. For each public chain, a later analysis derived a clonal expansion index from normalized ranks of inferred template counts within each repertoire. A later analysis computed generation probabilities with a VDJ recombination model fitted to out-of-frame rearrangements, and checked the results against IGoR. In a later analysis, TCR-TCR, TCR-HLA and TCR-CMV co-occurrence was scored with hypergeometric tests, and a repertoire-size bias correction was applied to TCR pairs. To estimate false discovery rates, a later analysis permuted the HLA or CMV assignments 20 times. In a later analysis, co-occurring TCRs were grouped with DBSCAN, and TCRdist sequence similarity was added when clustering was performed within HLA-allele-positive subsets. Repertoires with fewer than 30,000 or more than 120,000 public chains, plus five repertoires with anomalous nucleotide sharing, were excluded from co-occurrence clustering. Sourced from immuneACCESS, this table was stored by TCRdb with only in-frame sequences that have V and J called. A share of the clones is absent; for the studies checked, an unresolved V gene accounts for under half, and the remainder has no known explanation. That table gives V, J and clone size, and the DNA gave D and trimming. The sample table holds some 150,000 clones, of which 82% were seen once. The ten largest account for about 10% of the sample.

In total, 600 or so healthy bone marrow donors made up the cohort. At the time of sampling, every cohort member was nominally healthy, though immune exposures that went unrecorded were likely present. The donor tested CMV seropositive, placing the donor among the 290 or so seropositive members of the cohort. Every donor gave a peripheral blood sample, and the peripheral blood mononuclear cells from that sample were used for TCR beta sequencing. The Qiagen DNeasy Blood Extraction Kit was used to extract genomic DNA from the blood cell samples. The TCR sequence derives from a man aged 50-59 years in good health and CMV-seropositive. The chain links TRBV4-1 with TRBJ2-2; 11 middle bases align to TRBD2. The sample comprised PBMCs. CDR3 protein: CASSQDSGRAFGELFF. In nucleotides, the sequence is TGCGCCAGCAGCCAAGATAGCGGGAGGGCCTTCGGGGAGCTGTTTTTT.